These T cell receptor beta chains were read from a single sample in a study of blood T cell repertoires in COVID-19. TCRdb's table, derived via immunoSEQ multiplex PCR, lists solely in-frame clones and lacks some. The table has over 60,000 clones, 82% seen once. The sequencing sample was made of peripheral blood. These receptors all come from a human donor in a cohort sampled during active COVID-19. Both conserved end residues are part of each CDR3. The D gene is left open where the match is weak. Clone size is shown for a subset of rows, as once, few, many or a class of expanded clone.

>13|TRBV18|TRBJ2-5|-|-
CASSEALQETQYF
TGTGCCAGCTCCGAGGCCTTACAAGAGACCCAGTACTTC
>14|TRBV7-3|TRBJ2-7|TRBD1|few
CASSHGTGNYEQYF
TGTGCCAGCAGCCACGGGACAGGAAACTACGAGCAGTACTTC
>17|TRBV19|TRBJ1-5|-|-
CASSTSVGGWSNQPQHF
TGTGCCAGTAGTACCTCAGTGGGGGGTTGGAGCAATCAGCCCCAGCATTTT
>14|TRBV27|TRBJ2-1|-|few
CASRTAVTYNEQFF
TGTGCCAGCAGAACGGCGGTTACCTACAATGAGCAGTTCTTC
>15|TRBV10-3|TRBJ2-7|-|-
CAISELRNGENEQYF
TGTGCCATCAGTGAATTAAGGAACGGGGAGAACGAGCAGTACTTC
>14|TRBV5-6|TRBJ1-5|-|-
CASSQGALNQPQHF
TGTGCCAGCAGCCAAGGGGCCCTCAATCAGCCCCAGCATTTT
>12|TRBV14|TRBJ2-3|-|-
CASSPFTDTQYF
TGTGCCAGCAGCCCATTCACAGATACGCAGTATTTT
>13|TRBV19|TRBJ2-7|-|-
CASSIGDTYEQYF
TGTGCCAGTAGTATCGGGGACACCTACGAGCAGTACTTC
>14|TRBV5-1|TRBJ2-5|-|-
CASSLGAVQETQYF
TGCGCCAGCAGCTTAGGAGCCGTACAAGAGACCCAGTACTTC
>18|TRBV18|TRBJ1-1|TRBD1|-
CASSPLGPQGILRTEAFF
TGTGCCAGCTCACCACTAGGTCCACAGGGGATTCTGAGGACTGAAGCTTTCTTT
>14|TRBV30|TRBJ2-7|TRBD1|once
CAWSISTGFYEQYF
TGTGCCTGGAGTATATCGACAGGGTTCTACGAGCAGTACTTC
>17|TRBV5-1|TRBJ2-6|TRBD2|-
CASRTGTRGPGANVLTF
TGCGCCAGCAGAACCGGGACTAGGGGCCCTGGGGCCAACGTCCTGACTTTC
>15|TRBV4-2|TRBJ2-7|-|-
CASSQDGGEGYEQYF
TGTGCCAGCAGCCAAGACGGAGGGGAAGGCTACGAGCAGTACTTC
>14|TRBV6-2/TRBV6-3|TRBJ2-1|TRBD1|-
CASSGQGPYNEQFF
TGTGCCAGCAGTGGACAGGGACCCTACAATGAGCAGTTCTTC
>16|TRBV19|TRBJ1-2|-|-
CASSIVLRGNNYGYTF
TGTGCCAGTAGTATAGTTCTCAGGGGAAATAACTATGGCTACACCTTC
>15|TRBV27|TRBJ1-1|-|-
CASKLSARGNTEAFF
TGTGCCAGCAAATTGTCGGCCAGAGGAAACACTGAAGCTTTCTTT
>14|TRBV6-1|TRBJ1-3|-|-
CASSEAQGRNTIYF
TGTGCCAGCAGTGAAGCCCAGGGGAGAAACACCATATATTTT
>16|TRBV28|TRBJ1-1|-|few
CASSPSHLGSNTEAFF
TGTGCCAGCAGTCCCAGCCATCTCGGGTCGAACACTGAAGCTTTCTTT
>13|TRBV19|TRBJ1-5|-|-
CASIAGFGQPQHF
TGTGCCAGTATAGCAGGGTTCGGGCAGCCCCAGCATTTT
>13|TRBV5-1|TRBJ1-2|TRBD1|-
CASSTGQGVGYTF
TGCGCCAGCAGCACCGGACAGGGTGTAGGCTACACCTTC
>12|TRBV7-9|TRBJ2-7|-|few
CASSSNLGEQYF
TGTGCCAGCAGTTCCAACCTCGGGGAGCAGTACTTC
>14|TRBV7-2|TRBJ2-1|TRBD2|-
CASRLAGGYNEQFF
TGTGCCAGCAGGCTAGCGGGGGGCTACAATGAGCAGTTCTTC
>16|TRBV21-1|TRBJ1-3|-|-
CASSPQGTGAGNTIYF
TGTGCCAGCAGCCCCCAGGGGACAGGGGCTGGAAACACCATATATTTT
>16|TRBV5-6|TRBJ2-1|TRBD1|-
CASSLIFTGGTGEQFF
TGTGCCAGCAGCTTAATTTTTACAGGGGGCACAGGGGAGCAGTTCTTC
>12|TRBV9|TRBJ1-1|TRBD1|-
CASSVAGGRAFF
TGTGCCAGCAGCGTAGCAGGGGGGAGAGCTTTCTTT
>14|TRBV11-2|TRBJ1-1|TRBD1|-
CASRGSGGRTEAFF
TGTGCCAGCAGGGGATCAGGGGGCCGGACTGAAGCTTTCTTT
>12|TRBV2|TRBJ1-2|-|-
CASGGEGVGYTF
TGTGCCAGCGGAGGGGAGGGGGTTGGCTACACCTTC
>14|TRBV30|TRBJ2-2|-|-
CAWSVVVRTGELFF
TGTGCCTGGAGTGTGGTGGTTCGGACCGGGGAGCTGTTTTTT
>16|TRBV4-2|TRBJ2-7|TRBD2|-
CASSHRSGREVYEQYF
TGTGCCAGCAGCCACCGATCGGGGCGGGAGGTCTACGAGCAGTACTTC
>13|TRBV6-2/TRBV6-3|TRBJ1-2|-|-
CASSLWLRDGYTF
TGTGCCAGCAGCCTTTGGTTGAGGGATGGCTACACCTTC